This T cell receptor (beta chain) appears in the sequencing data of a study of blood T cell repertoires in COVID-19. Generated by immunoSEQ multiplex PCR, the TCRdb table keeps only in-frame clones and is missing some. The sample shows 270,000 or so clones, about 89% of them seen only once. The CDR3 loop spans 12 amino acids. CDR1 is SEHNR and CDR2 is FQNEAQ in the germline V gene (reference sequence). With 5 bases removed from V and 10 bases from J, the gap between germline ends came to 9 bases. The sequenced material came from peripheral blood. The origin of this receptor is a man aged 35 to 55 with acute or convalescent COVID-19. The rearrangement links TRBV7-9 to TRBJ1-6, with a tentative D call TRBD1 (5 bases). CDR3 amino acids: CASSLGESPLHF. DNA for the CDR3: TGTGCCAGCAGCCTAGGGGAGTCACCCCTCCACTTT.